These 17 T cell receptor beta chains were all obtained from the same sample, sequenced in a study of blood T cell repertoires in COVID-19. The protocol was immunoSEQ multiplex PCR, while the TCRdb copy is restricted to in-frame clones and leaves out a portion. The data show 45,000 to 55,000 clones, less than 85% seen once. Sequenced input: peripheral blood. These receptors all stem from a human donor in a cohort sampled during active COVID-19.

This chain joins TRBV7-2 and TRBJ1-2; the match to TRBD1 covers 12 bases. The CDR3 length is 14 residues. Germline values: CDR1 SGHTA, CDR2 FQGNSA. The trim removed 6 bases at V and 8 bases at J, leaving 7 bases unmatched. The CDR3 nucleotides are TGTGCCAGCAGGCCGGGACAGGGGGCAGGAGGCTACACCTTC. Translation: CASRPGQGAGGYTF.

This clone came up once. This sequence joins TRBV5-5 and TRBJ1-2; D is perhaps TRBD1 (5 bases). Trimming removed 6 bases at V and 0 bases at J, with 6 bases between. The CDR3 loop spans 12 amino acids. In germline, CDR1 is SGHKS, CDR2 YYEKEE (reference sequence). The CDR3 reads CASTRANYGYTF. The CDR3 bases are TGTGCCAGCACCAGGGCTAACTATGGCTACACCTTC. The variable domain in full, with the rest retrieved from reference TRBV5-5 and TRBJ1-2, is DAGVTQSPTHLIKTRGQQVTLRCSPISGHKSVSWYQQVLGQGPQFIFQYYEKEERGRGNFPDRFSARQFPNYSSELNVNALLLGDSALYLCASTRANYGYTFGSGTRLTVV.

The J gene is TRBJ2-5, the V gene TRBV6-1; no clear D gene. The CDR3 loop spans 14 amino acids. V was pared by 1 base and J by 3 bases, with 9 bases between. The V gene's germline CDR1 is MNHNS and CDR2 SASEGT. CDR3 in DNA: TGTGCCAGCAGTGAAGGACTGGTAAAAGAGACCCAGTACTTC. This gives the protein CASSEGLVKETQYF.

This chain links TRBV7-2 with TRBJ1-2; TRBD1 might be the D (5 bases). Germline V gene lookup returns CDR1 SGHTA and CDR2 FQGNSA. The CDR3 sequence is 15 residues long. The V gene lost 5 bases and the J gene lost 0 bases, with 13 bases spanning the gap. Here the CDR3 reads CASSPNRQTNYGYTF. In DNA, the CDR3 is TGTGCCAGCAGCCCTAACAGGCAAACTAACTATGGCTACACCTTC.

The rearrangement joins TRBV5-4 to TRBJ2-7; 12 positions match TRBD2. The CDR3 is made up of 17 amino acids. CDR1 and CDR2 from the germline V gene are SGHNT and YYREEE (reference sequence). V gave up 4 bases and J gave up 5 bases; unmatched junction bases: 13. This chain's CDR3 is CASSIGLAGTVRNEQYF. The CDR3 bases are TGTGCCAGCAGCATAGGACTAGCGGGGACGGTGAGGAACGAGCAGTACTTC.

This chain connects TRBV25-1 to TRBJ1-1, with D unclear. The CDR3 consists of 15 residues. CDR1 and CDR2 from the germline V gene are MGHDK and SYGVNS. Deletions cut 0 bases from V and 1 base from J, with 9 bases between. The CDR3 spells CASSEYGVPNTEAFF. CDR3 bases: TGTGCCAGCAGTGAATACGGGGTACCGAACACTGAAGCTTTCTTT.

The chain links TRBV24-1 to TRBJ2-1; 7 bases line up with TRBD2. V was pared by 3 bases and J by 6 bases, with 10 bases of the junction left unmatched. CDR3 length: 16 amino acids. Germline V gene data show CDR1 as KGHDR and CDR2 as SFDVKD. The CDR3, as DNA: TGTGCCACCAGTGATCCGTCGGGAGGATTTGCCAATGAGCAGTTCTTC. The encoded protein is CATSDPSGGFANEQFF.

This clone was seen a single time. This chain connects TRBV7-3 to TRBJ1-5; D might be TRBD1 (6 bases). Per germline, CDR1 SGHTA and CDR2 FQGTGA. V lost 4 bases to trimming and J lost 1 base, with 26 bases between them. The CDR3 contains 20 residues. CDR3 amino acids: CASSSRPLTGPWDSNQPQHF. The CDR3 DNA is TGTGCCAGCAGCTCCCGCCCCCTGACAGGCCCCTGGGACAGCAATCAGCCCCAGCATTTT.

This clone was observed once. This rearrangement joins TRBV3-1 (or the pseudogene TRBV3-2) to TRBJ2-1, with 10 bases identical to TRBD1. Germline V gives CDR1 LGHDT, CDR2 YNNKEL (reference sequence). V shed 4 bases, J shed 12 bases, and the junction held 9 bases outside the gene matches. The CDR3 runs to 14 residues. The CDR3 sequence: CASSRYRDRGWQFF. Here the CDR3 DNA reads TGTGCCAGCAGCCGTTACCGGGACAGGGGATGGCAGTTCTTC.

This clone was detected a few times. This chain connects TRBV7-8 to TRBJ2-2; D gene uncertain. CDR1 and CDR2 (germline): SGHVS, FQNEAQ. This CDR3 region has 14 residues. Trimming stripped 2 bases from V and 6 bases from J, with 10 bases between. The CDR3 sequence is CASSLPGASGELFF. DNA for the CDR3: TGTGCCAGCAGCTTACCTGGAGCGTCCGGGGAGCTGTTTTTT.

The rearrangement joins TRBV7-2 to TRBJ1-2; D perhaps matches TRBD1 (5 bases). Looked up from germline, CDR1 is SGHTA and CDR2 is FQGNSA. The CDR3 covers 12 residues. Trimming took 3 bases from V and 8 from J, leaving 10 bases between them. The CDR3 bases are TGTGCCAGCAGCTTGGAGGAGGGGGGCTACACCTTC. Amino acids: CASSLEEGGYTF. The full variable domain, with the rest looked up from reference TRBV7-2 and TRBJ1-2, is GAGVSQSPSNKVTEKGKDVELRCDPISGHTALYWYRQSLGQGLEFLIYFQGNSAPDKSGLPSDRFSAERTGGSVSTLTIQRTQQEDSAVYLCASSLEEGGYTFGSGTRLTVV.

The chain's CDR3 is CASTPGGEFGYTF. The CDR3 nucleotides read TGTGCCAGCACCCCGGGAGGGGAGTTTGGCTACACCTTC. This chain links TRBV9 with TRBJ1-2, with D perhaps TRBD1 (5 bases). V dropped 6 bases and J dropped 7 bases, with 16 bases sitting between them. Germline V gene sequence: CDR1 SGDLS, CDR2 YYNGEE. The CDR3 has 13 residues.

This chain uses TRBV6-5 with TRBJ1-1, with a possible D match to TRBD1 (6 bases). Germline-derived CDR1 and CDR2 are MNHEY and SVGAGI. V was shortened by 9 bases and J by 5 bases, with 19 bases between the two germline ends. This CDR3 spans 14 amino acids. The CDR3 nucleotides read TGTGCCAGTTCCTTGACAGGCGGTTTGACTGAAGCTTTCTTT. This encodes CASSLTGGLTEAFF.

In this sample, this clone turned up a few times. This chain links TRBV9 with TRBJ1-2; 9 bases line up with TRBD1. This CDR3 comprises 13 residues. V gave up 3 bases and J gave up 11 bases; unmatched junction bases: 8. Germline values: CDR1 SGDLS, CDR2 YYNGEE. CDR3 bases: TGTGCCAGCAGCGAAGGGGGGACAGGGCGGTACACCTTC. Its translation: CASSEGGTGRYTF.

CDR3 residues: CASSDPGARGGEKLFF. CDR3 sequence (DNA): TGTGCCAGCAGCGACCCCGGGGCTAGGGGGGGAGAAAAACTGTTTTTT. This rearrangement joins TRBV7-9 to TRBJ1-4; a possible D gene is TRBD1 (6 bases). Germline V gene sequence: CDR1 SEHNR, CDR2 FQNEAQ (reference sequence). V shed 5 bases and J shed 8 bases, with 21 bases lying between them. The CDR3 totals 16 residues.

The CDR3 DNA sequence: TGCGCCAGCAGCTTGGGGCTAGCGGGGAGCACAGATACGCAGTATTTT. This encodes CASSLGLAGSTDTQYF. This sequence joins TRBV5-1 and TRBJ2-3; 9 nucleotides align to TRBD2. Trimming removed 0 bases from V and 0 bases from J; junction bases left unmatched: 2. The germline CDR1 and CDR2 sequences are SGHRS and YFSETQ. The CDR3 runs to 16 residues.

The chain employs TRBV7-2 and TRBJ2-1; 7 bases map to TRBD1. The CDR3 contains 15 residues. The V gene's germline CDR1 is SGHTA and CDR2 FQGNSA. V gave up 5 bases and J gave up 1 base; unmatched junction bases: 5. The CDR3 DNA reads as TGTGCCAGCAGCATCTCAGGGGGATCCTACAATGAGCAGTTCTTC. Protein product: CASSISGGSYNEQFF.